Listed below are T cell receptor beta chains from one sample, sequenced in a study of blood T cell repertoires in COVID-19. Sequenced by immunoSEQ multiplex PCR; TCRdb stores in-frame clones only, minus some. The sample has 150,000 to 200,000 clones; 70% to 90% are singletons. Material: peripheral blood. These receptors were taken from a human donor in a cohort sampled during active COVID-19. The CDR3 runs from the conserved cysteine through the conserved F or W. D genes are given only for firm matches. Not every row has a clone size; where given, it reads once, few, many or a size class.

-	TRBJ1-5	TRBV28	-	TGTGCCAGCAGTTTTCCGACAGTCCTTTATCAGCCCCAGCATTTT	CASSFPTVLYQPQHF
-	TRBJ2-5	TRBV6-2/TRBV6-3	-	TGTGCCAGCAGTTCCTCAGGATTGCGGGAAGAGACCCAGTACTTC	CASSSSGLREETQYF
-	TRBJ2-7	TRBV5-5	-	TGTGCCAGCAGCTTAACCTTGACAGACTCCTACGAGCAGTACTTC	CASSLTLTDSYEQYF
-	TRBJ2-1	TRBV6-5	-	TGTGCCAGCAGTTTAGCTACCGGGACACCGTACAATGAGCAGTTCTTC	CASSLATGTPYNEQFF
TRBD2	TRBJ2-1	TRBV5-6	-	TGTGCCAGCAGCTTAACCGGGAGGGCCTGGAATGAGCAGTTCTTC	CASSLTGRAWNEQFF
TRBD1	TRBJ1-1	TRBV7-9	few	TGTGCCAGCAGCTTGGGACAGGGATTCGCTGAAGCTTTCTTT	CASSLGQGFAEAFF
-	TRBJ2-3	TRBV5-1	-	TGCGCCAGCAGCTGGGGACTGTCCACAGATACGCAGTATTTT	CASSWGLSTDTQYF
-	TRBJ1-5	TRBV5-1	-	TGCGCCAGCAGCTTAGGGGGTGATCAGCCCCAGCATTTT	CASSLGGDQPQHF
TRBD1	TRBJ2-4	TRBV7-2	-	TGTGCCAGCAGCGCGGACAGGGGGTCGAGCATTCAGTACTTC	CASSADRGSSIQYF
-	TRBJ1-5	TRBV28	-	TGTGCCAGCAGTTTTCGACCTATTGCGACAGGACAATTCTATAGCAATCAGCCCCAGCATTTT	CASSFRPIATGQFYSNQPQHF
TRBD1	TRBJ2-7	TRBV18	-	TGTGCCAGCTCACCGGCAGGGGGCCACGAGCAGTACTTC	CASSPAGGHEQYF
-	TRBJ2-7	TRBV7-9	-	TGTGCCAGCAGCGCCCCGCAGGGAAACGGCGAGCAGTACTTC	CASSAPQGNGEQYF
-	TRBJ1-1	TRBV21-1	-	TGTGCCAGCAGCAAAGGAGGACATCTGAACACTGAAGCTTTCTTT	CASSKGGHLNTEAFF
TRBD2	TRBJ2-7	TRBV10-2	once	TGCGCCAGCAGTGAGCCTAGCGGGGGAAGATACGAGCAGTACTTC	CASSEPSGGRYEQYF
TRBD1	TRBJ2-1	TRBV5-4	-	TGTGCCAGCAGCCTCTCAGGGGGAATTTCCTACAATGAGCAGTTCTTC	CASSLSGGISYNEQFF
TRBD1	TRBJ1-6	TRBV5-1	-	TGCGCCAGCAGACCCCGGGACAGGGATAATTCACCCCTCCACTTT	CASRPRDRDNSPLHF
-	TRBJ1-1	TRBV10-3	-	TGTGCCATCAGCACAGGGTATGGGAACACTGAAGCTTTCTTT	CAISTGYGNTEAFF
-	TRBJ2-7	TRBV7-2	-	TGTGCCAGCAGCTTAACAGGGTCCTCCTACGAGCAGTACTTC	CASSLTGSSYEQYF
-	TRBJ2-3	TRBV15	-	TGTGCCACCAGCAGACTACCAGATACGCAGTATTTT	CATSRLPDTQYF
TRBD1	TRBJ1-5	TRBV27	-	TGTGCCAGCAGGCCGGGACAGATAAATCAGCCCCAGCATTTT	CASRPGQINQPQHF
TRBD2	TRBJ2-1	TRBV5-1	many	TGCGCCAGCAGCCCAGTGGCGGCGGGGGTGAATGAGCAGTTCTTC	CASSPVAAGVNEQFF
-	TRBJ2-7	TRBV28	-	TGTGCCAGCAGTTCCCTTGGGGGGAGAGTACCCTACGAGCAGTACTTC	CASSSLGGRVPYEQYF
-	TRBJ1-5	TRBV19	-	TGTGCCAGTAGTTCAACCCCCCCCGGGGGGCAAGAGCCCCAGCATTTT	CASSSTPPGGQEPQHF
TRBD1	TRBJ2-7	TRBV6-2/TRBV6-3	-	TGTGCCAGCAGTCCCGGACAGGGGCCCCACTCGTCCTACGAGCAGTACTTC	CASSPGQGPHSSYEQYF
TRBD1	TRBJ1-2	TRBV9	-	TGTGCCAGCAGCGCTTACAGGGGAGGCTACACCTTC	CASSAYRGGYTF
TRBD2	TRBJ2-7	TRBV30	-	TGTGCCTGGAGTCCTGCCGGACTAGCGGGCACCTACGAGCAGTACTTC	CAWSPAGLAGTYEQYF
TRBD1	TRBJ2-7	TRBV27	-	TGTGCCAGCAGTTTGTCGTCGGGGACAGGGAGCTACGAGCAGTACTTC	CASSLSSGTGSYEQYF
TRBD1	TRBJ2-1	TRBV6-1	-	TGTGCCAGCAGTGAACCGCCAGGGGGCGCACGCTACAATGAGCAGTTCTTC	CASSEPPGGARYNEQFF
-	TRBJ2-5	TRBV12-3/TRBV12-4	-	TGTGCCAGCAGTTTCCAACTAGGGGAGACCCAGTACTTC	CASSFQLGETQYF
TRBD1	TRBJ1-2	TRBV5-6	-	TGTGCCAGCAGCCCAGGGGGCTTTGGCTACACCTTC	CASSPGGFGYTF
TRBD2	TRBJ2-5	TRBV4-2	-	TGTGCCAGCAGCCAAGATTGGAGGGGACTAGGAGAGACCCAGTACTTC	CASSQDWRGLGETQYF
-	TRBJ1-1	TRBV6-5	-	TGTGCCCTGGAGGGGCTGAATGAAGCTTTCTTT	CALEGLNEAFF
-	TRBJ2-4	TRBV21-1	-	TGTGCCAGCAGCAAATGTCTGCGACAGTCCAAAAACATTCAGTACTTC	CASSKCLRQSKNIQYF
-	TRBJ2-7	TRBV3-1/TRBV3-2	-	TGTGCCAGCAGCCAAGATTACAGGGCCTACGAGCAGTACTTC	CASSQDYRAYEQYF
-	TRBJ1-2	TRBV7-9	-	TGTGCCAGCAGCCCTGGACAGAACTATGGCTACACCTTC	CASSPGQNYGYTF
-	TRBJ1-1	TRBV10-2	few	TGCGCCAGCAGTGAACAGGGTCGGCAAGCTTTCTTT	CASSEQGRQAFF
-	TRBJ1-1	TRBV4-3	-	TGCGCCAGCAGCCCAACTGTCGGGGGCACTGAAGCTTTCTTT	CASSPTVGGTEAFF
TRBD1	TRBJ2-7	TRBV10-2	-	TGCGCCAGCAGTTCCACAAATACCGGGACAGGGCCCTCTTACGAGCAGTACTTC	CASSSTNTGTGPSYEQYF
TRBD1	TRBJ2-7	TRBV19	-	TGTGCCACGGCGGACAGGTCGAATCGGGAGCAGTACTTC	CATADRSNREQYF
-	TRBJ1-4	TRBV14	-	TGTGCCAGCAGCCAAGATTGGCGGTCCGCAACTAATGAAAAACTGTTTTTT	CASSQDWRSATNEKLFF
-	TRBJ1-6	TRBV7-2	few	TGTGCCAGCAGCAAACAAACAGGGCTTTATAATTCACCCCTCCACTTT	CASSKQTGLYNSPLHF
TRBD1	TRBJ1-2	TRBV11-2	-	TGTGCCAGCAGCTCCTTCAGGGGGCCCTATGGCTACACCTTC	CASSSFRGPYGYTF
-	TRBJ2-1	TRBV14	-	TGTGCCAGCAGCCGCCACCGCGGTGGGGGGGGGCTCGATGAGCAGTTCTTC	CASSRHRGGGGLDEQFF
TRBD1	TRBJ2-7	TRBV5-4	-	TGTGCCAGCAGCCCGTGGGACAGGCTCTACGAGCAGTACTTC	CASSPWDRLYEQYF
TRBD2	TRBJ2-3	TRBV3-1/TRBV3-2	-	TGTGCCAGCAGCCAAGAAAGCGGGAGGGAGCCAGATACGCAGTATTTT	CASSQESGREPDTQYF
-	TRBJ2-4	TRBV19	-	TGTGCCAGTAGTGGGGCCAACATTCAGTACTTC	CASSGANIQYF
TRBD2	TRBJ2-3	TRBV4-1	-	TGCGCCAGCAGCCAACGAGCGGGAGCGGGTGATACGCAGTATTTT	CASSQRAGAGDTQYF
-	TRBJ1-6	TRBV6-1	-	TGTGCCAGCAGTGAAAGGGGGTGGGGCCTCAATCTTTCACCCCTCCACTTT	CASSERGWGLNLSPLHF
TRBD2	TRBJ2-5	TRBV6-2/TRBV6-3	-	TGTGCCAGCAGTTACTCTCCTTTTGGCGGGAGTTCTAGAGAGACCCAGTACTTC	CASSYSPFGGSSRETQYF
-	TRBJ1-5	TRBV7-8	-	TGTGCCAGCAGCTCCCGACAGGTCGATAGCAATCAGCCCCAGCATTTT	CASSSRQVDSNQPQHF
TRBD2	TRBJ2-5	TRBV9	-	TGTGCCAGCAGCGCGGGACTAGCGGGAGCTGGGGGAGAGACCCAGTACTTC	CASSAGLAGAGGETQYF
TRBD1	TRBJ2-7	TRBV11-2	-	TGTGCCAGCAGCTTCCGACAGGGGATCTACGAGCAGTACTTC	CASSFRQGIYEQYF
-	TRBJ2-5	TRBV29-1	-	TGCAGCGTTGAGGGGCCGTCATATGAGACCCAGTACTTC	CSVEGPSYETQYF
-	TRBJ1-2	TRBV5-1	-	TGCGCCAGCAGCTTGAGTCCAGGGAACTATGGCTACACCTTC	CASSLSPGNYGYTF
-	TRBJ2-7	TRBV7-2	-	TGTGCCAGCACCCCTGGGGGCCTTGGGCGCAACGAGCAGTACTTC	CASTPGGLGRNEQYF
-	TRBJ1-6	TRBV6-5	-	TGTGCCAGCAGTACAGAGGGATTTCTGGGTTCACCCCTCCACTTT	CASSTEGFLGSPLHF
TRBD2	TRBJ2-1	TRBV25-1	-	TGTGCCAGCAGTGAACTAGCGGGGTACAATGAGCAGTTCTTC	CASSELAGYNEQFF
-	TRBJ1-1	TRBV2	many	TGTGCCAGCAGTGAATCAGGGTCCGTCAGGATGAACACTGAAGCTTTCTTT	CASSESGSVRMNTEAFF
TRBD1	TRBJ2-4	TRBV19	-	TGTGCCAGTAGTATAGTTCTTGGACAGGGGCGTCTGGCCAAAAACATTCAGTACTTC	CASSIVLGQGRLAKNIQYF